This T cell receptor (beta chain) came from a study of T cell responses to AZD1222 COVID-19 vaccine. Second-dose intervals near 4 or 12 weeks were combined. J gave up 4 bases and V 3 bases, and 4 bases lay outside the gene matches. This CDR3 has 14 amino acids. From germline, CDR1 is SGHRS and CDR2 YFSETQ. Here immunoSEQ multiplex PCR was the method, and the copy in TCRdb shows in-frame clones only, minus some. There are 200,000 or so clones in the sample; around 93% occur only once, and 1% lies in the top ten. The chain couples TRBV5-1 to TRBJ1-2; 9 nucleotides line up with TRBD1. The receptor's source is an adult who received the AZD1222 COVID-19 vaccine. The sequenced sample was peripheral blood, obtained 28 days after the second AZD1222 dose. The CDR3 nucleotides read TGCGCCAGCAGCTGGGACAGGGCCTCCTATGGCTACACCTTC. It encodes CASSWDRASYGYTF.